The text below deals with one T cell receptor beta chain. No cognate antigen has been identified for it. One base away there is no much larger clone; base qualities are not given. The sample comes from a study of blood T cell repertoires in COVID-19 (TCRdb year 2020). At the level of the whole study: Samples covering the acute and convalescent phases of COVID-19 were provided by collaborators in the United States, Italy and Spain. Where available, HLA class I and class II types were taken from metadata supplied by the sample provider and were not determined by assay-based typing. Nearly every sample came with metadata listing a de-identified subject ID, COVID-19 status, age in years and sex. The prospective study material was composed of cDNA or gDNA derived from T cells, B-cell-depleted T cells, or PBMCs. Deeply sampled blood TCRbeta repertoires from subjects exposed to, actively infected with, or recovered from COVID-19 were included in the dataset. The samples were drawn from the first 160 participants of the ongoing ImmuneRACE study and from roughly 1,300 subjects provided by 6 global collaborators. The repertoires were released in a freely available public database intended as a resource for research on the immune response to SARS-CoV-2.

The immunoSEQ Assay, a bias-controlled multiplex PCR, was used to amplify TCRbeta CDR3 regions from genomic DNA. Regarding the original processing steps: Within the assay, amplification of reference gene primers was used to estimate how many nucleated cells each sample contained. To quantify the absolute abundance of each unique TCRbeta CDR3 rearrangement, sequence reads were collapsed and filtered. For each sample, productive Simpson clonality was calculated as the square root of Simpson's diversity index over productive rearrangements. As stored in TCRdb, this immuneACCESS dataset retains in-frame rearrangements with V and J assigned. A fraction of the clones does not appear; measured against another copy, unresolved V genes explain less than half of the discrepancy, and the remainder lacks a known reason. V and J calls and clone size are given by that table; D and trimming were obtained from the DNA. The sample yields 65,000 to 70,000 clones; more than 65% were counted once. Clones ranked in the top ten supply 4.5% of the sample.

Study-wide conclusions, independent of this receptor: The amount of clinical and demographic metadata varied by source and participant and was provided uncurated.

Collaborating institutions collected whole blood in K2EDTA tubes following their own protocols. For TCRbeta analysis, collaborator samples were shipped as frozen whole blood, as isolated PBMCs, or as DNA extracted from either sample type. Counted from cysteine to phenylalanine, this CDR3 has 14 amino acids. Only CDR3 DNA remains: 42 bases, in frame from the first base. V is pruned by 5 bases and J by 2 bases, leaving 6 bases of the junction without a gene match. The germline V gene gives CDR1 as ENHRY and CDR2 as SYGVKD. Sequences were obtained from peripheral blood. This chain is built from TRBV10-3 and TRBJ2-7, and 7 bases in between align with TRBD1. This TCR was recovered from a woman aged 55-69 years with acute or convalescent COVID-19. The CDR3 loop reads CAISRTGEAYEQYF. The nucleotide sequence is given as TGTGCCATCAGTCGTACAGGGGAAGCCTACGAGCAGTACTTC.